This is a list of T cell receptor beta chains from one sample in a study of OX40 agonist ivuxolimab in advanced cancers. Sequencing used immunoSEQ multiplex PCR; TCRdb keeps in-frame clones, though not all of them. The profile shows more than 50,000 clones, about 87% of them singletons. The input for sequencing was CD4+ or CD8+ T cells sorted from blood, taken in a trial of the OX40 agonist ivuxolimab. The source of these receptors is an adult with an advanced solid tumor such as melanoma, head and neck, liver or kidney cancer. CDR3s include the opening cysteine and the closing phenylalanine or tryptophan. D genes are given only for firm matches. Where a row states a size, it is once, few, many or the class of an expanded clone; other rows omit it.

d_gene	v_gene	abundance	j_gene	CDR3aa	CDR3nt
-	TRBV10-3	-	TRBJ2-3	CAIQAAGPSTDTQYF	TGTGCCATCCAAGCTGCGGGCCCTAGCACAGATACGCAGTATTTT
-	TRBV28	-	TRBJ2-1	CASTSGGEKSSYNEQFF	TGTGCCAGCACTAGTGGAGGGGAAAAGAGCTCCTACAATGAGCAGTTCTTC
-	TRBV11-1	once	TRBJ1-1	CASRTDRNTEAFF	TGTGCCAGCAGGACAGACCGGAACACTGAAGCTTTCTTT
-	TRBV19	-	TRBJ1-2	CASSIGGTNYGYTF	TGTGCCAGTAGTATTGGCGGGACTAACTATGGCTACACCTTC
TRBD1	TRBV5-4	-	TRBJ2-3	CASSDPGQGTDTQYF	TGTGCCAGCAGCGACCCGGGACAGGGCACAGATACGCAGTATTTT
-	TRBV7-9	-	TRBJ1-5	CASSPGTSNQPQHF	TGTGCCAGCAGCCCCGGAACTAGCAATCAGCCCCAGCATTTT
TRBD2	TRBV28	-	TRBJ2-5	CASSLSRGGTQYF	TGTGCCAGCAGTTTATCTCGCGGGGGGACCCAGTACTTC
-	TRBV28	-	TRBJ1-2	CASSPRTTGAGGYTF	TGTGCCAGCAGCCCCCGCACGACCGGGGCAGGAGGCTACACCTTC
-	TRBV4-2	-	TRBJ2-3	CASRGSTDTQYF	TGTGCCAGCAGAGGGAGCACAGATACGCAGTATTTT
-	TRBV29-1	-	TRBJ1-4	CSVRDEKLFF	TGCAGCGTTCGCGATGAAAAACTGTTTTTT
TRBD1	TRBV11-3	-	TRBJ2-6	CASSLGPGGAGANVLTF	TGTGCCAGCAGCTTAGGCCCAGGGGGTGCTGGGGCCAACGTCCTGACTTTC
-	TRBV7-9	-	TRBJ1-3	CASSLGRYRNTIYF	TGTGCCAGCAGCCTAGGGCGATATCGGAACACCATATATTTT
-	TRBV4-3	-	TRBJ2-5	CASSPRAGGGETQYF	TGCGCCAGCAGCCCCCGGGCCGGGGGCGGAGAGACCCAGTACTTC
-	TRBV18	-	TRBJ1-5	CASSPTRLSNQPQHF	TGTGCCAGCTCACCCACAAGACTTAGCAATCAGCCCCAGCATTTT
-	TRBV10-3	-	TRBJ2-7	CAISERVGRYGEQYF	TGTGCCATCAGTGAGAGAGTCGGGAGATATGGGGAGCAGTACTTC
TRBD2	TRBV19	-	TRBJ2-3	CASRGSGREFTDTQYF	TGTGCCAGTAGGGGTAGCGGGAGGGAGTTCACAGATACGCAGTATTTT
-	TRBV5-8	few	TRBJ1-5	CASSPGQINQPQHF	TGTGCCAGCAGCCCTGGACAGATCAATCAGCCCCAGCATTTT
-	TRBV18	-	TRBJ1-3	CASSPLSGGTGNTIYF	TGTGCCAGCTCACCACTCTCGGGGGGAACTGGAAACACCATATATTTT